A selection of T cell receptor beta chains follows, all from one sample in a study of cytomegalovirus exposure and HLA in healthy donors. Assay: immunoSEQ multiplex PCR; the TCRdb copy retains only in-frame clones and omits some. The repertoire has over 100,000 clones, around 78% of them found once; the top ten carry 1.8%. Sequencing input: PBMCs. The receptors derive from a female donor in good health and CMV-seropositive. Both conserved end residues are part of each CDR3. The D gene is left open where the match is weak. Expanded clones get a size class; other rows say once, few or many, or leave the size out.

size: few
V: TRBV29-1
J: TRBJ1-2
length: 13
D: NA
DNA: TGCAGCGTTGATCGGACAGCCGATTATGGCTACACCTTC
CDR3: CSVDRTADYGYTF

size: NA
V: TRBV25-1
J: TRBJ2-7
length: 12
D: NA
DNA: TGTGCCAGCACCGGGGGGCACTACGAGCAGTACTTC
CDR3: CASTGGHYEQYF

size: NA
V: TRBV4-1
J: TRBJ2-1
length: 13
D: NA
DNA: TGCGCCAGCAGCCAAACGCAGAATCTCGAGCAGTTCTTC
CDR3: CASSQTQNLEQFF

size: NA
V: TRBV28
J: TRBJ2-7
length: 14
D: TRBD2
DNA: TGTGCCAGCAGTTTACGGGGGGGCGGGGACGAGCAGTACTTC
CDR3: CASSLRGGGDEQYF

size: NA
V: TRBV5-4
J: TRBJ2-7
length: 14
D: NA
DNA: TGTGCCAGCAGCCCCGGCAGGCTGGACTACGAGCAGTACTTC
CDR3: CASSPGRLDYEQYF

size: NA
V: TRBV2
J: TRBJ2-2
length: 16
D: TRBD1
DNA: TGTGCCAGCACCCCCCCACAGGGGGGAAACACCGGGGAGCTGTTTTTT
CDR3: CASTPPQGGNTGELFF

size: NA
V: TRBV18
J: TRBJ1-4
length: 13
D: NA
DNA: TGTGCCAGCTCAGGAGTAGGGGGATACGAGCTGTTTTTT
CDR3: CASSGVGGYELFF

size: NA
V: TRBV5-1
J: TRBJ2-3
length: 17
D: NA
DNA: TGCGCCAGCAGCAAGAATAAGGCGGGGATCTTTACAGATACGCAGTATTTT
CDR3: CASSKNKAGIFTDTQYF

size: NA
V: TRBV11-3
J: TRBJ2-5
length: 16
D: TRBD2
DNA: TGTGCCAGCAGCTTCGGGTCCGGGAGGGCCGGGGAGACCCAGTACTTC
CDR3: CASSFGSGRAGETQYF

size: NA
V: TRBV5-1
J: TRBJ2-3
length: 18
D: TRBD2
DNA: TGCGCCAGCAGCCCAACTAGCGGGGCTACTTCCTACACAGATACGCAGTATTTT
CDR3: CASSPTSGATSYTDTQYF